These 9 T cell receptor beta chains were sequenced from one sample in a study of shared clonotypes between healthy human individuals. Measured with immunoSEQ multiplex PCR; TCRdb has only the in-frame clones, and not every one. In the table there are fewer than 3 million clones, around 93% of which are singletons. The material sequenced was naive CD4+ T cells from PBMCs. Documented subset: CD45RA+ positively selected. The receptors derive from a man aged 18 to 29 in good health. Some clones in this sample may be carry-over from other donors' samples.

The chain combines TRBV4-2 with TRBJ2-1; TRBD2 matches 13 bases. Germline CDR1 and CDR2: LGHNA and YNFKEQ. CDR3 length equals 16 residues. With 5 bases clipped from V and 9 bases from J, the junction kept 10 bases outside the gene matches. The CDR3 reads CASSGRILAGGSEQFF. The CDR3 region has the DNA TGTGCCAGCAGCGGAAGGATACTAGCGGGAGGGTCTGAGCAGTTCTTC.

The chain is built from TRBV28 and TRBJ1-4; D possibly corresponds to TRBD1 (5 bases). The germline V gene has CDR1 MDHEN and CDR2 SYDVKM. V lost 7 bases and J lost 2, with 14 bases in between. This CDR3 spans 15 amino acids. The CDR3 DNA sequence: TGTGCCAGCACCTTAGCCGGGACGACTAATGAAAAACTGTTTTTT. It is translated as CASTLAGTTNEKLFF. Combining the CDR3 with reference TRBV28 and TRBJ1-4 gives the whole variable domain DVKVTQSSRYLVKRTGEKVFLECVQDMDHENMFWYRQDPGLGLRLIYFSYDVKMKEKGDIPEGYSVSREKKERFSLILESASTNQTSMYLCASTLAGTTNEKLFFGSGTQLSVL.

The chain employs TRBV30 and TRBJ2-3; 10 nucleotides agree with TRBD2. The ends lost 8 bases at V and 3 bases at J; junction bases unmatched: 8. The CDR3 loop spans 14 amino acids. Germline V lookup: CDR1 GTSNPN, CDR2 SVGIG (reference sequence). CDR3: CARPAGGITDTQYF. CDR3 coding DNA: TGTGCCAGACCAGCGGGAGGGATAACAGATACGCAGTATTTT.

This clone appeared a few times. The J gene is TRBJ2-7, the V gene TRBV14; D is undetermined. Germline V gene data show CDR1 as SGHDN and CDR2 as FVKESK. V dropped 4 bases and J dropped 4 bases, with 8 bases sitting between them. This CDR3 is 12 amino acids long. CDR3 nucleotide sequence: TGTGCCAGCAGCCGCACGAAATACGAGCAGTACTTC. Translated, it gives CASSRTKYEQYF. The full variable domain, rest sourced from reference TRBV14 and TRBJ2-7, is EAGVTQFPSHSVIEKGQTVTLRCDPISGHDNLYWYRRVMGKEIKFLLHFVKESKQDESGMPNNRFLAERTGGTYSTLKVQPAELEDSGVYFCASSRTKYEQYFGPGTRLTVT.

In regard to this clone: This sample also contains other DNA sequences that code for the same CDR3. The chain carries TRBV5-1 and TRBJ1-3, with D perhaps matching TRBD1 (6 bases). V gave up 4 bases and J gave up 4 bases, with 12 bases separating them. CDR3 size: 14 residues. Germline CDR1 reads SGHRS; CDR2 reads YFSETQ. The CDR3 bases are TGCGCCAGCAGCATGACAGGTTCCGGAAACACCATATATTTT. Amino acids: CASSMTGSGNTIYF. The complete variable domain, with remaining parts taken from reference TRBV5-1 and TRBJ1-3, reads KAGVTQTPRYLIKTRGQQVTLSCSPISGHRSVSWYQQTPGQGLQFLFEYFSETQRNKGNFPGRFSGRQFSNSRSEMNVSTLELGDSALYLCASSMTGSGNTIYFGEGSWLTVV.

This chain uses TRBV18 with TRBJ2-5, with 7 bases lining up with TRBD2. The CDR3 loop spans 13 amino acids. V lost 4 bases, J lost 3 bases, and 2 bases stayed unmatched. The germline V gene encodes CDR1 KGHSH and CDR2 LQKENI. CDR3 sequence reads: CASSLGLEETQYF. CDR3 DNA sequence: TGTGCCAGCTCACTAGGACTAGAAGAGACCCAGTACTTC.

This clone was seen more than once but under ten times. The same CDR3 can be traced to other DNA sequences in this sample. This chain uses TRBV5-1 with TRBJ2-2, with no clear D. V lost 0 bases and J 0 bases, leaving 3 bases between the germline ends. The CDR3 has 14 amino acids. Germline V lookup: CDR1 SGHRS, CDR2 YFSETQ. The CDR3 coding sequence is TGCGCCAGCAGCTTGGGGTCGAACACCGGGGAGCTGTTTTTT. This sequence encodes CASSLGSNTGELFF. Looking up the rest from reference TRBV5-1 and TRBJ2-2 gives the full variable domain: KAGVTQTPRYLIKTRGQQVTLSCSPISGHRSVSWYQQTPGQGLQFLFEYFSETQRNKGNFPGRFSGRQFSNSRSEMNVSTLELGDSALYLCASSLGSNTGELFFGEGSRLTVL.

This chain connects TRBV10-3 to TRBJ2-3, with 8 bases that match TRBD2. Germline V gene data show CDR1 as ENHRY and CDR2 as SYGVKD. V lost 11 bases to trimming and J lost 3 bases; unmatched junction nucleotides: 13. The CDR3 runs to 15 residues. The CDR3 reads CASKIGREGTDTQYF. The CDR3 DNA reads TGTGCCTCGAAAATTGGTCGGGAGGGGACAGATACGCAGTATTTT.

V and J are TRBV6-6 and TRBJ2-7; TRBD1 is a possible D gene (5 bases). CDR1 MNHNY and CDR2 SVGAGI come from the germline V gene (reference sequence). The CDR3 runs 16 residues. The germline V and J ends were trimmed by 0 bases and 3 bases, with 15 bases remaining between them. CDR3 sequence (DNA): TGTGCCAGCAGTTACTCTTCGGCAGGGCAGTTCTACGAGCAGTACTTC. Protein sequence: CASSYSSAGQFYEQYF.